The entry that follows covers one T cell receptor beta chain sequence. This sample is drawn from a study of blood T cell repertoires in COVID-19. Turning to the study itself: COVID-19 samples collected from the United States, Italy and Spain covered acute and convalescent phases. PBMCs, B-cell-depleted T cells, or T cells provided the cDNA or gDNA that made up the material.

The germline V gene encodes CDR1 LGHDT and CDR2 YNNKEL (reference sequence). V lost 0 bases, J lost 0 bases, and 13 bases lay in between. This CDR3 is 17 amino acids long. Per the study methods: The authors estimated nucleated cell counts from reference gene primer amplification. TCRdb's table, derived via immunoSEQ multiplex PCR, lists solely in-frame clones and lacks some. V, J and clone size reflect that table, while D and trimming were determined from the DNA. The profile covers approximately 46,000 clones, with around nine tenths appearing a single time and about 15% taken by the ten largest. Sample: peripheral blood. The chain combines TRBV3-1 (or the pseudogene TRBV3-2) with TRBJ2-3; D is perhaps TRBD1 (6 bases). This TCR derives from a man between 60 and 75 years old with active or convalescent COVID-19. CDR3 coding DNA: TGTGCCAGCAGCCAAGAGGGCAGGGGTTCTAGCACAGATACGCAGTATTTT. It is translated as CASSQEGRGSSTDTQYF.